The following is a T cell receptor beta chain sequence with its context. Its antigen is still unknown. Reverse transcription of roughly 0.5 to 1 ug RNA was carried out with random hexamers. TCRdb reprocessed the immunoSEQ multiplex PCR reads via MiXCR and lists one record per CDR3 protein. The sample lists about 150,000 distinct CDR3 sequences, 95% occurring once. The source of the sample is a study of CD8 T cells in Susac syndrome. Study as a whole: There were Susac syndrome patients who were therapy-naive at blood draw, others on corticosteroids, and others on intravenous immunoglobulin alone.

Sequencing of TCR beta was carried out in blood CD8+ and CD4+ T cells. Negative isolation was applied to CD8+ and CD4+ T cells, and FACS enrichment was applied to TEMRA cells. Study observations and caveats: The Susac syndrome CD4+ T cell repertoires displayed no clonal expansion.

CDR1 is MGHRA, CDR2 YSYEKL, per germline. The V gene lost 0 bases and the J gene lost 0 bases, with 11 bases spanning the gap. This CDR3 is built from 16 residues. The sample comprised CD4+ T cells from PBMCs. This sequence joins TRBV4-1 and TRBJ1-1; D gene unclear. The sequence came from a human donor with Susac syndrome. The CDR3 bases are TGCGCCAGCAGCCAAGACTTCGGACTTATGAACACTGAAGCTTTCTTT. Its translation is CASSQDFGLMNTEAFF.